This T cell receptor (beta chain) was captured in a study of neurological immune-mediated disorders. General study points: When the repertoires were grouped phylogenetically, those of 18 of the 34 multiple sclerosis patients came together in a single cluster of related CDR3 sequences, which points to a possible repertoire-level signature.

Germline values: CDR1 LNHNV, CDR2 YYDKDF (reference sequence). Trimming removed 3 bases at V and 5 bases at J, with 8 bases between. The CDR3 totals 13 residues. At least ten counts were recorded for this clonotype. What it binds is unknown. The authors produced cDNA by 5'RACE using 10-nucleotide random UMIs. MiXCR, run by TCRdb on the 5' RACE reads, gives a single entry per CDR3 protein. The sample lists about 59,000 distinct CDR3 sequences; 3% to 4% were seen once. Sequenced sample: PBMCs. This chain connects TRBV15 to TRBJ2-1, with unresolved D. The source is a woman aged 45-65 years with multiple sclerosis. CDR3 protein: CATSRERHNEQFF. The DNA of the CDR3 is TGTGCCACCAGCAGGGAGAGGCACAATGAGCAGTTCTTC.